The rows below give T cell receptor beta chains drawn from one sample of a study of CD4 and CD8 cells across lung adenocarcinoma regions. In TCRdb, the PCR reads were re-called with MiXCR into one record per CDR3 protein. The sample includes under 12,000 distinct CDR3 sequences, around 63% of them seen just once. Specimen: CD8+ T cells from the margin of a lung tumor. The receptors were gathered from a male donor with lung adenocarcinoma. The CD4 and CD8 labels of this study may be unreliable. The CDR3 runs from the conserved cysteine through the conserved F or W. The order of the fields is J gene, D gene, V gene, clone size, CDR3 DNA, CDR3 protein. D genes are given only for firm matches. Expanded clones are given a class, and other clones once, few, many or no size at all.

TRBJ2-3,.,TRBV27,many,TGTGCCAGCACCTTAGACAGAACTAGCACAGATACGCAGTATTTT,CASTLDRTSTDTQYF
TRBJ2-1,TRBD1,TRBV10-1,.,TGCGCCAGCCCTTTCACACAGGGGACAAACAATGAGCAGTTCTTC,CASPFTQGTNNEQFF
TRBJ2-3,TRBD2,TRBV7-2,.,TGTGCCAGCAGCTTGATTGTAGCGGGCATAAGTATTCAGTATTTT,CASSLIVAGISIQYF
TRBJ2-1,.,TRBV6-1,.,TGTGCCAGCAGTGTTTGGGGGACCCTCGGAGCAAATGAGCAGTTCTTC,CASSVWGTLGANEQFF
TRBJ2-7,TRBD2,TRBV7-2,.,TGTGCCAGCAGCTTTAGCGGGGGATCCTACGAGCAGTACTTC,CASSFSGGSYEQYF
TRBJ2-7,.,TRBV10-2,.,TGCGCCAGCACCCCGGTAGGAAACGCCTACGAGCAGTACTTC,CASTPVGNAYEQYF
TRBJ2-3,.,TRBV10-2,.,TGCGCCAGCACGGGGCAGCCAAGCAAAGACACGCAGTATTTC,CASTGQPSKDTQYF
TRBJ2-1,.,TRBV6-1,many,TGTGCCAGCAGTGAAGGGACCAGCGATGAGCAGTTCTTC,CASSEGTSDEQFF
TRBJ2-3,TRBD1,TRBV6-1,.,TGTGCCAGCGCGGAAGCCGGGACAGGGGTCCGAGATACGCAGTATTTT,CASAEAGTGVRDTQYF
TRBJ2-4,TRBD1,TRBV6-1,.,TGTGCCAGCAGTGAGGGACAGTGGGCCAAAAATGAGCAGTACTTC,CASSEGQWAKNEQYF
TRBJ2-3,TRBD2,TRBV6-1,.,TGTGCCAGCAGTCCCCAGAGGCTAGCGGGAGGGGGTGTGACAGATACGCAGTATTTT,CASSPQRLAGGGVTDTQYF
TRBJ2-7,.,TRBV6-1,.,TGTGCCAGCAGTCGGGAGTCCTACGAGCAGTACTTC,CASSRESYEQYF
TRBJ2-3,.,TRBV6-5,.,TGTGCCAGCAGTTACTCTGGCAGGGACACAGATACGCAGTATTTT,CASSYSGRDTDTQYF
TRBJ2-5,TRBD2,TRBV6-1,.,TGTGCGGGCAGTGTGGGCCTAGCGGGAGAGACCCAGTACTTC,CAGSVGLAGETQYF
TRBJ2-7,TRBD2,TRBV7-2,.,TGTGCCAGCAGCTTAACTAGCGGGAGTGCCGAGCAGTACTTC,CASSLTSGSAEQYF
TRBJ2-1,TRBD2,TRBV7-6,.,TGTGCCAGCAGCTTGCGAACTAGCGGGGGCAATGAGCAGTTCTTC,CASSLRTSGGNEQFF
TRBJ2-3,TRBD1,TRBV6-1,.,TGTGCCAGGAGCGGACAGGCTGATGGGACAGGGGCGCAGTTTTTT,CARSGQADGTGAQFF
TRBJ2-5,TRBD2,TRBV6-5,once,TGTGCCAGCAGTTACTCACTAGCGGGGGGGTACAAAGAGACCCAGTACTTC,CASSYSLAGGYKETQYF
TRBJ2-1,.,TRBV10-1,.,TGCGCCAGCTCCGGGTCCGTACAAAGTGAGCAGTTCTTC,CASSGSVQSEQFF
TRBJ1-1,TRBD1,TRBV3-1,.,TGTGCCAGCAGCCAAGGGGGACAGGGAGGCTACGCTGAAGCTTTCTTT,CASSQGGQGGYAEAFF
TRBJ2-3,.,TRBV6-1,few,TGTGCCAGCAGAGAGACGATTGGCACAGATACGCAGTATTTT,CASRETIGTDTQYF
TRBJ2-5,.,TRBV6-1,.,TGTGCCAGCAAGTCCGGCAGGGGGGGGACCCAGTACTTC,CASKSGRGGTQYF
TRBJ2-1,.,TRBV6-5,few,TGTGCCAGCAGTTACCGGCTAGCAGCTTCCCATGAGCAGTTCTTC,CASSYRLAASHEQFF
TRBJ1-1,.,TRBV4-1,.,TGCGCCAGCAGCCAACCTTCAGGGAGGGAAGCTTTCTTT,CASSQPSGREAFF
TRBJ2-1,.,TRBV7-6,few,TGTGCCAGCAGCTTCGGCATGGTACGGGGTGAGCAGTTCTTC,CASSFGMVRGEQFF
TRBJ2-1,.,TRBV6-1,medium-sized,TGTGCCAGCCGTACCCCCTCAGCGGGCAATGAGCAGTTCTTC,CASRTPSAGNEQFF
TRBJ2-7,.,TRBV7-2,few,TGTGCCAGCAGCCCCCCCGGAACAGCCCGTCAACGCGAGCAGTACTTC,CASSPPGTARQREQYF
TRBJ2-5,.,TRBV6-1,.,TGTGCCAGGGCCAAAGTGGGCCTAGACCCAGATACCCAGTACTTC,CARAKVGLDPDTQYF
TRBJ2-6,TRBD1,TRBV6-1,once,TGTGCCAGTAATCCGGGACAGGGAAAGGCCAACGTCCTGACTTTC,CASNPGQGKANVLTF
TRBJ2-3,.,TRBV10-1,.,TGCGCCAGCAGCGAGACCCAGCGGGCAGTCAAAGATACTCAGTATTTC,CASSETQRAVKDTQYF
TRBJ2-1,TRBD1,TRBV6-1,few,TGTGCCAGCAGTCTTCCTTCCGGGACAGGGCTAAATGAGCAGTTCTTC,CASSLPSGTGLNEQFF
TRBJ2-2,.,TRBV10-1,many,TGCGCCAGCAGCCCCTCGCCGGCCGGGGAGCTGTTTTTT,CASSPSPAGELFF
TRBJ2-1,TRBD2,TRBV6-5,.,TGTGCCAGCAGTTACAGGACTAGCGGGACACCGTCTACTCAGTTCTTC,CASSYRTSGTPSTQFF
TRBJ2-2,.,TRBV6-1,once,TGTGCCAGCAGCATACAAGGGACCGGGGAGCTGTTTTTT,CASSIQGTGELFF
TRBJ2-3,.,TRBV6-1,.,TGTGCCAGCTCCAAAGGGCTGCGAGCGACAGATACGCAGTACTTT,CASSKGLRATDTQYF
TRBJ2-5,TRBD2,TRBV6-1,.,TGTGCCAGCGGGGGAGCCGGGGGAGGGGACCGAGATACGCAGTACTTC,CASGGAGGGDRDTQYF
TRBJ1-1,.,TRBV6-2/TRBV6-3,.,TGTGCCAGCTCCATCGGGGGAGGCACTGAAGCTTTCTTT,CASSIGGGTEAFF
TRBJ2-7,TRBD2,TRBV12-3/TRBV12-4,.,TGTGCCAGCAGTTTGCGGGGACTAGCGGGAGGTGGGAGTCCCTACAATGAGCAGTACTTC,CASSLRGLAGGGSPYNEQYF
TRBJ2-4,TRBD1,TRBV7-6,.,TGTGCCAGCAGCTTGGGGAGGACAGGGTCATCCAAAAACATTCAGTACTTC,CASSLGRTGSSKNIQYF
TRBJ2-1,TRBD2,TRBV6-1,.,TGTGCCAGCAGTGAGGCGGCAGCGGGGGGCCTCTACAATGAGCAGTTCTTC,CASSEAAAGGLYNEQFF
TRBJ2-5,TRBD2,TRBV6-8,.,TGTGCCAGGGGGCGCGGGAGCGGAGCCCAAGACACCCAGTACTTC,CARGRGSGAQDTQYF
TRBJ2-3,TRBD2,TRBV6-5,.,TGTGCCAGCAGTTACTCAGCGGGAGCCAACAATGAGCAGTATTTT,CASSYSAGANNEQYF